The 31 T cell receptor beta chains given below trace back to one sample, sequenced in a study of T cell repertoires in cytomegalovirus infection. MiXCR, run by TCRdb on the reads, gives a single entry per CDR3 protein. The sample records about 740,000 distinct CDR3 sequences, roughly 30% being singletons. Their cognate antigens are unknown. Material: cultured PBMCs, obtained from culture after CMV antigen stimulation. These receptors originate from a human donor in good health (CMV status not recorded). Some clones in this sample may be carry-over from other donors' samples.

The chain uses TRBV6-6 and TRBJ2-1; the D call may be TRBD1 or TRBD2 (5 bases each). V was trimmed by 7 bases and J by 5 bases, leaving 12 bases between them. Germline values: CDR1 MNHNY, CDR2 SVGAGI (reference sequence). The CDR3 has 13 residues. CDR3 sequence reads: CASNVLGDNEQFF. In DNA form, the CDR3 reads TGTGCCAGCAACGTATTGGGGGACAATGAGCAGTTCTTC.

This clonotype was counted many times. CDR3 in DNA: TGTGCCAGCAGTTACTCCTGGACAGGGGGCGACTTGTCGATAGGGAACACTGAAGCTTTCTTT. Its translation: CASSYSWTGGDLSIGNTEAFF. V and J are TRBV6-2 or TRBV6-3 and TRBJ1-1, with 11 positions matching TRBD1. The V gene end was trimmed by 0 bases and the J gene end by 1 base; junction bases not matched to a gene: 16. Germline V lookup: CDR1 MNHEY, CDR2 SVGEGT. The CDR3 is 21 residues long.

V and J are TRBV7-9 and TRBJ2-3, with D possibly TRBD2 on 5 matching bases. V lost 9 bases and J lost 2, with 12 bases in between. The V gene's germline CDR1 is SEHNR and CDR2 FQNEAQ (reference sequence). The length of the CDR3 is 13 residues. The CDR3 loop reads CASSPGDTDTQYF. The CDR3, as DNA: TGTGCCAGTAGTCCCGGGGACACAGATACGCAGTATTTT.

This clonotype has at least ten counts. This sequence joins TRBV7-8 and TRBJ1-5; 9 bases line up with TRBD1. The V gene's germline CDR1 is SGHVS and CDR2 FQNEAQ. This CDR3 comprises 14 residues. V trimming: 4 bases; J trimming: 4 bases; junction bases outside the gene matches: 2. The CDR3: CASSSGTGNQPQHF. Written as DNA, the CDR3 is TGTGCCAGCAGCTCCGGGACAGGGAATCAGCCCCAGCATTTT.

At least ten counts were recorded for this clonotype. V and J are TRBV7-8 and TRBJ1-1; maybe TRBD1 (5 bases). The germline CDR1 and CDR2 sequences are SGHVS and FQNEAQ. The CDR3 runs to 15 residues. V lost 1 base and J lost 4, with 13 bases in between. In nucleotides, the CDR3 is TGTGCCAGCAGCTTAGTTCGTACAGGAGGCACTGAAGCTTTCTTT. As protein: CASSLVRTGGTEAFF.

This chain joins TRBV15 and TRBJ1-5, with D maybe TRBD1 (6 bases). The germline CDR1 and CDR2 sequences are LNHNV and YYDKDF (reference sequence). Trimming took off 4 bases at V and 2 bases at J, with 21 bases between the two ends. The CDR3 covers 18 residues. The DNA for the CDR3 is TGTGCCACCAGCACCCCAAACCGGGCAGGGGAGGGCAATCAGCCCCAGCATTTT. Translation: CATSTPNRAGEGNQPQHF.

V is TRBV7-2 and J is TRBJ1-2; no clear D gene. The CDR3 covers 14 residues. The germline gives CDR1 SGHTA, CDR2 FQGNSA. Trimming stripped 5 bases from V and 7 bases from J, with 17 bases between. In DNA, the CDR3 is TGTGCCAGCAGCCCCCCGGACGCAAGGATTGGCTACACCTTC. This gives the protein CASSPPDARIGYTF.

This clonotype was recorded many times. V is TRBV7-2 and J is TRBJ2-7, with D tentatively TRBD1 or TRBD2 (5 bases each). The CDR3 covers 14 residues. The germline CDR1 and CDR2 sequences are SGHTA and FQGNSA. V gave up 5 bases and J gave up 4 bases, with 15 bases separating them. The CDR3 DNA is TGTGCCAGCAGCCCCGACGGGGCTAGTTACGAGCAGTACTTC. Residues: CASSPDGASYEQYF.

The V gene is TRBV10-3, the J gene TRBJ1-2; D not resolved. Germline V lookup: CDR1 ENHRY, CDR2 SYGVKD. This CDR3 contains 13 residues. Trimming removed 2 bases from V and 7 bases from J, with 11 bases in between. CDR3 sequence: CAISEIGLGGYTF. The DNA for the CDR3 is TGTGCCATCAGTGAGATCGGACTAGGTGGCTACACCTTC.

The chain joins TRBV20-1 to TRBJ2-3; 7 positions match TRBD2. Germline trimming cut 5 bases from V and 0 bases from J; bases unmatched to any gene: 8. The CDR3 runs 15 residues. Per germline, CDR1 DFQATT and CDR2 SNEGSKA (reference sequence). CDR3 in amino acids: CSAPSGGESTDTQYF. In DNA, the CDR3 is TGCAGTGCTCCCTCGGGGGGAGAAAGCACAGATACGCAGTATTTT.

The V and J genes are TRBV28 and TRBJ1-5; TRBD1 might be the D (6 bases). Germline CDR1 MDHEN, CDR2 SYDVKM. This CDR3 is built from 12 residues. Deletions cut 11 bases from V and 7 bases from J, with 15 bases between. The CDR3 protein is CAVQGTSQPQHF. The CDR3 DNA follows: TGTGCCGTACAGGGAACAAGCCAGCCCCAGCATTTT.

Only a few counts were recorded for this clonotype. The chain is built from TRBV6-1 and TRBJ1-5, with 9 positions matching TRBD1. V lost 6 bases to trimming and J lost 5 bases; unmatched junction nucleotides: 11. This CDR3 comprises 16 residues. CDR1 and CDR2 (germline): MNHNS, SASEGT. The CDR3 here is CASSILDRGGDQPQHF. Written as DNA, the CDR3 is TGTGCCAGCAGCATCCTGGACAGGGGAGGGGATCAGCCCCAGCATTTT.

The chain carries TRBV18 and TRBJ2-1; 8 positions match TRBD1. Per the germline V gene, CDR1 is KGHSH and CDR2 is LQKENI. The junction had 11 bases not matched to a gene; V was cut back by 6 bases and J by 10 bases. The CDR3 totals 14 residues. CDR3 DNA sequence: TGTGCCAGCTCCCCCGCTAGACAGGGGTTCGAGCAGTTCTTC. Translating it yields CASSPARQGFEQFF.

The V and J genes are TRBV19 and TRBJ1-5; D remains ambiguous. Germline CDR1 is LNHDA and CDR2 is SQIVND (reference sequence). This CDR3 has 15 amino acids. Trimming removed 1 base at V and 1 base at J, with 8 bases between. The CDR3 here is CASSIAVSSNQPQHF. The CDR3 DNA follows: TGTGCCAGTAGTATAGCGGTTTCAAGCAATCAGCCCCAGCATTTT.

J is TRBJ2-3 and V is TRBV19; no clear D gene. The germline CDR1 and CDR2 sequences are LNHDA and SQIVND (reference sequence). Between the trimmed V and J ends, which lost 7 bases and 4 bases, there was a span of 12 bases. CDR3 length: 13 amino acids. The CDR3 coding sequence is TGTGCCAGTAACCCGATGGGATCAGATACGCAGTATTTT. This codes for CASNPMGSDTQYF. The full variable domain, completed using reference TRBV19 and TRBJ2-3, is DGGITQSPKYLFRKEGQNVTLSCEQNLNHDAMYWYRQDPGQGLRLIYYSQIVNDFQKGDIAEGYSVSREKKESFPLTVTSAQKNPTAFYLCASNPMGSDTQYFGPGTRLTVL.

In its sample, this clonotype was seen a few times. The rearrangement uses TRBV6-2 or TRBV6-3 and TRBJ1-5; the match to TRBD1 covers 9 bases. The CDR3 is 14 residues long. The V gene end was trimmed by 8 bases and the J gene end by 6 bases; junction bases not matched to a gene: 8. Germline CDR1 reads MNHEY; CDR2 reads SVGEGT. Written as DNA, the CDR3 is TGTGCCAGCTCCCCCGACAGGGGGACTCAGCCCCAGCATTTT. It translates to CASSPDRGTQPQHF.

V is TRBV19 and J is TRBJ2-5; no clear D. The ends were cut back, 2 bases at V and 2 bases at J, with 18 bases in the middle. The germline V gene encodes CDR1 LNHDA and CDR2 SQIVND (reference sequence). CDR3 length: 17 amino acids. The CDR3 spells CASSISVGVIGQETQYF. CDR3 coding DNA: TGTGCCAGTAGTATATCCGTCGGAGTTATCGGGCAAGAGACCCAGTACTTC.

This clonotype was seen more than once but under ten times. The CDR3 DNA reads TGTGCCAGCAGCCAGAAGGTCTCGGGACTAGCGGGGGGGATTATTTTCAATGAGCAGTTCTTC. Its translation: CASSQKVSGLAGGIIFNEQFF. The chain links TRBV7-6 to TRBJ2-1; TRBD2 aligns across 16 bases. Per germline, CDR1 SGHVS and CDR2 FNYEAQ. The J segment lost 6 bases and the V segment lost 5 bases, leaving 19 bases of the junction unmatched. The CDR3 has 21 residues.

The chain links TRBV20-1 to TRBJ2-7; D is uncertain. V was clipped by 0 bases and J by 2 bases, with 14 bases between them. CDR1 is DFQATT and CDR2 is SNEGSKA in the germline V gene (reference sequence). This CDR3 has 15 residues. The CDR3, as DNA: TGCAGTGCTAGAGATAAGAGGAAGTATGCCTACGAGCAGTACTTC. Its protein is CSARDKRKYAYEQYF.

The gene calls are TRBV27 and TRBJ1-4, with 9 bases identical to TRBD1. This CDR3 is 14 amino acids long. Germline V gives CDR1 MNHEY, CDR2 SMNVEV (reference sequence). Germline trimming cut 5 bases from V and 6 bases from J; bases unmatched to any gene: 4. The CDR3 DNA reads TGTGCCAGCAGTGCTACAGGGGGCTATGAAAAACTGTTTTTT. Translating it yields CASSATGGYEKLFF.

V is TRBV20-1 and J is TRBJ2-3, with TRBD2 identical over 12 bases. Trimming took 6 bases from V and 8 from J; bases not matched to a gene: 15. CDR1 is DFQATT and CDR2 is SNEGSKA in the germline V gene (reference sequence). The CDR3 extends over 16 amino acids. In DNA, the CDR3 is TGCAGTGCGCCTCGTACTAGCGGGGGGCAGGAGAGTACGCAGTATTTT. Encoded protein: CSAPRTSGGQESTQYF.

This clonotype has a count of ten or more. V gene TRBV7-2 combines with J gene TRBJ1-1; no reliable D call. The CDR3 is 15 residues long. Trimming removed 5 bases at V and 8 bases at J, with 21 bases between. Germline V lookup: CDR1 SGHTA, CDR2 FQGNSA. CDR3 amino acids: CASSHPQIGIAEAFF. The CDR3 nucleotides are TGTGCCAGCAGCCATCCCCAAATCGGGATCGCGGAAGCTTTCTTT.

The genes are TRBV7-9 and TRBJ1-5, with D unclear. Germline CDR1 reads SEHNR; CDR2 reads FQNEAQ (reference sequence). Trimming stripped 3 bases from V and 2 bases from J, with 11 bases between. This CDR3 region has 15 residues. CDR3 coding DNA: TGTGCCAGCAGCTTCGATGGAGTTGGCAATCAGCCCCAGCATTTT. Amino acid sequence: CASSFDGVGNQPQHF.

This chain joins TRBV18 and TRBJ2-7; 8 bases agree with TRBD1. After removal of 6 bases from V and 3 bases from J, the junction contained 7 bases not matched to a gene. This CDR3 spans 14 amino acids. Per the germline V gene, CDR1 is KGHSH and CDR2 is LQKENI. This chain's CDR3 is CASSLRGQDYEQYF. The CDR3 nucleotides are TGTGCCAGCTCCCTCAGGGGACAGGACTACGAGCAGTACTTC.

This chain joins TRBV7-9 and TRBJ2-3, with 9 bases lining up with TRBD1. This CDR3 comprises 17 residues. J was trimmed by 2 bases and V by 5 bases; bases with no gene match: 11. Germline V gene sequence: CDR1 SEHNR, CDR2 FQNEAQ (reference sequence). The CDR3 DNA reads as TGTGCCAGCAGCCGTCCCACGACAGGGGGTCACACAGATACGCAGTATTTT. Translated: CASSRPTTGGHTDTQYF.

The chain carries TRBV2 and TRBJ2-3; D call uncertain. The CDR3 is 11 residues long. The germline gives CDR1 SNHLY, CDR2 FYNNEI. Between the trimmed V and J ends, which lost 4 bases and 5 bases, there was a span of 4 bases. The chain's CDR3 is CASSAKDTQYF. The CDR3 DNA follows: TGTGCCAGCAGTGCCAAAGATACGCAGTATTTT.

The rearrangement uses TRBV12-3 or TRBV12-4 and TRBJ1-1; no firm D call. Trimming pared 8 bases from V and 1 base from J, leaving 11 bases between. The CDR3 is 13 residues long. CDR3 loop: CASGRAGNTEAFF. CDR3 bases: TGTGCCAGCGGGAGGGCAGGGAACACTGAAGCTTTCTTT.

The chain has TRBV6-1 and TRBJ1-6; TRBD1 is a possible D gene (6 bases). V dropped 6 bases and J dropped 3 bases, with 15 bases sitting between them. This CDR3 contains 16 residues. Per the germline V gene, CDR1 is MNHNS and CDR2 is SASEGT. CDR3 bases: TGTGCCAGCAGGGCGAGGGACACCGACTATAATTCACCCCTCCACTTT. It specifies CASRARDTDYNSPLHF.

The rearrangement joins TRBV20-1 to TRBJ2-1; the D gene is possibly TRBD1 (6 bases). The CDR3 contains 16 residues. Germline values: CDR1 DFQATT, CDR2 SNEGSKA (reference sequence). The ends were cut back, 3 bases at V and 6 bases at J, with 21 bases in the middle. The CDR3 region is CSASGDNGWVSNEQFF. In nucleotides, the CDR3 is TGCAGTGCTAGTGGGGACAACGGTTGGGTCAGCAATGAGCAGTTCTTC.

In this sample, this clonotype turned up a few times. CDR3 nucleotide sequence: TGTGCCAGCAGCCCTAGACCCAGGGGAAACAGCAATCAGCCCCAGCATTTT. Translation: CASSPRPRGNSNQPQHF. The chain carries TRBV7-6 and TRBJ1-5, with D perhaps TRBD1 (6 bases). In germline, CDR1 is SGHVS, CDR2 FNYEAQ. The CDR3 totals 17 residues. V lost 5 bases to trimming and J lost 1 base, with 18 bases between them.

The rearrangement links TRBV4-1 to TRBJ1-5, with 8 bases matching TRBD1. The CDR3 extends over 15 amino acids. Germline V gene lookup returns CDR1 MGHRA and CDR2 YSYEKL. Trimming took 0 bases from V and 9 from J; bases not matched to a gene: 7. CDR3 amino acids: CASSQDGTGGRPQHF. The DNA of the CDR3 is TGCGCCAGCAGCCAAGATGGGACAGGCGGTCGGCCCCAGCATTTT.